What follows are 16 T cell receptor beta chains derived from one specimen sequenced in a study of blood T cell repertoires in COVID-19. TCRdb's table, derived via immunoSEQ multiplex PCR, lists solely in-frame clones and lacks some. This table holds some 180,000 clones, about four fifths found once. The sample was peripheral blood. Every receptor here comes from a man between 65 and 79 years old with active or convalescent COVID-19.

V is TRBV2 and J is TRBJ1-2; the D is unclear. V lost 4 bases and J lost 2, with 5 bases in between. The CDR3 spans 12 residues. The germline V gene has CDR1 SNHLY and CDR2 FYNNEI. CDR3 DNA: TGTGCCAGCAGTGTTGTAAACTATGGCTACACCTTC. Its translation is CASSVVNYGYTF.

This chain links TRBV27 with TRBJ2-7; 7 bases fit TRBD2. Per the germline V gene, CDR1 is MNHEY and CDR2 is SMNVEV (reference sequence). Trimming at V came to 5 bases and at J to 7 bases, leaving 14 bases not matched to a gene. The CDR3 covers 15 residues. The DNA for the CDR3 is TGTGCCAGCAGTAAACTAGCGTCTCTTGGGAAGGAGCAGTACTTC. The encoded protein is CASSKLASLGKEQYF.

V is TRBV15 and J is TRBJ2-3; D call uncertain. The V end was cut by 8 bases, the J end by 0 bases, with 12 bases between. Germline V gene lookup returns CDR1 LNHNV and CDR2 YYDKDF (reference sequence). The CDR3 loop spans 14 amino acids. CDR3 amino acids: CATGKDLSTDTQYF. CDR3 nucleotide sequence: TGTGCCACCGGAAAAGACTTGAGCACAGATACGCAGTATTTT.

V usage is TRBV18 and J usage is TRBJ2-7; 7 positions agree with TRBD1. From germline, CDR1 is KGHSH and CDR2 LQKENI. The CDR3 totals 14 residues. V gave up 3 bases and J gave up 5 bases; unmatched junction bases: 7. DNA of the CDR3: TGTGCCAGCTCACCGACAGGAGACAGGGACGAGCAGTACTTC. Translated, it gives CASSPTGDRDEQYF.

This clone was counted a single time. The chain is built from TRBV7-9 and TRBJ1-3; TRBD1 might be the D (5 bases). Germline values: CDR1 SEHNR, CDR2 FQNEAQ (reference sequence). The CDR3 is 15 residues long. V lost 1 base and J 3 bases, leaving 10 bases between the germline ends. This CDR3 is CASSLEGALGNTIYF. For the CDR3, the DNA is TGTGCCAGCAGCTTAGAAGGGGCGCTTGGAAACACCATATATTTT.

The J gene is TRBJ2-5, the V gene TRBV13; the match to TRBD2 covers 11 bases. Germline V gene lookup returns CDR1 PRHDT and CDR2 FYEKMQ (reference sequence). V shed 0 bases and J 5 bases; nucleotides not matched to a gene: 8. The CDR3 runs 17 residues. The CDR3: CASSLGAGLAGMETQYF. CDR3 DNA: TGTGCCAGCAGCTTAGGGGCCGGACTAGCGGGTATGGAGACCCAGTACTTC.

This chain uses TRBV5-1 with TRBJ2-7, with 10 bases lining up with TRBD2. Per the germline V gene, CDR1 is SGHRS and CDR2 is YFSETQ. The ends lost 1 base at V and 5 bases at J; junction bases unmatched: 6. CDR3 length: 15 amino acids. The CDR3 bases are TGCGCCAGCAGCTTGAGGCCTAGCGGGAGCAACGAGCAGTACTTC. Encoded protein: CASSLRPSGSNEQYF.

The chain joins TRBV19 to TRBJ1-3; 10 bases line up with TRBD1. CDR1 and CDR2 (germline): LNHDA, SQIVND (reference sequence). This CDR3 is 13 amino acids long. V gave up 7 bases and J gave up 8 bases; unmatched junction bases: 5. The CDR3 sequence: CASKGQGLDTIYF. The CDR3 nucleotides read TGTGCCAGTAAGGGACAGGGGCTGGACACCATATATTTT.

This clone turned up a few times. The V call is TRBV7-3, the J call TRBJ1-2; D is undetermined. V shed 5 bases and J shed 4 bases, with 11 bases lying between them. CDR1 is SGHTA, CDR2 FQGTGA, per germline. This CDR3 has 13 residues. The CDR3 DNA reads as TGTGCCAGCAGCCCGCCCTTGAGCTATGGCTACACCTTC. The encoded protein is CASSPPLSYGYTF.

The chain couples TRBV2 to TRBJ2-7; D unresolved. Trimming left V 1 base short and J 1 base short, with 5 bases between. The CDR3 covers 13 residues. Germline lookup yields CDR1 SNHLY and CDR2 FYNNEI. The CDR3 loop is CASSEVESYEQYF. Written as DNA, the CDR3 is TGTGCCAGCAGTGAAGTCGAGTCCTACGAGCAGTACTTC.

The V gene is TRBV11-3, the J gene TRBJ2-3, with 8 bases that match TRBD2. Germline trimming cut 6 bases from V and 0 bases from J; bases unmatched to any gene: 5. CDR3 length: 15 amino acids. Per the germline V gene, CDR1 is SGHNT and CDR2 is YENEEA. CDR3 protein: CASSSGTTSTDTQYF. CDR3 nucleotide sequence: TGTGCCAGCAGTAGCGGGACCACTAGCACAGATACGCAGTATTTT.

This chain uses TRBV18 with TRBJ1-5, with 9 bases identical to TRBD1. Losses at the gene ends were 6 bases for V and 6 bases for J; bases not matched to a gene: 6. The CDR3 runs 14 residues. Germline CDR1 is KGHSH and CDR2 is LQKENI. Here the CDR3 reads CASSLQGAIQPQHF. Here the CDR3 DNA reads TGTGCCAGCTCGCTACAGGGGGCGATTCAGCCCCAGCATTTT.

A single count supports this clone. This rearrangement joins TRBV29-1 to TRBJ2-7; 8 nucleotides line up with TRBD2. The V gene's germline CDR1 is SQVTM and CDR2 ANQGSEA. Trimming took 2 bases from V and 2 from J; bases not matched to a gene: 5. This CDR3 has 14 residues. The CDR3 protein is CSVESGLEPYEQYF. CDR3 DNA sequence: TGCAGCGTTGAATCGGGACTAGAACCCTACGAGCAGTACTTC.

The rearrangement joins TRBV18 to TRBJ2-5; D may be TRBD1 (5 bases). The ends were cut back, 6 bases at V and 4 bases at J, with 21 bases in the middle. The CDR3 extends over 16 amino acids. Germline V gene lookup returns CDR1 KGHSH and CDR2 LQKENI. CDR3 residues: CASSPTVNWGGETQYF. The CDR3 bases are TGTGCCAGCTCCCCCACCGTCAACTGGGGCGGAGAGACCCAGTACTTC.

This clone was detected a few times. The chain employs TRBV6-5 and TRBJ2-7, with D hard to call. The germline CDR1 and CDR2 sequences are MNHEY and SVGAGI. Trimming left V 7 bases short and J 2 bases short, with 12 bases between. The CDR3 is 13 residues long. CDR3 loop: CASTEQYTYEQYF. CDR3 nucleotides: TGTGCCAGCACCGAGCAATATACCTACGAGCAGTACTTC.

This clone appeared once. This chain joins TRBV16 and TRBJ1-1; no reliable D call. Trimming cost V 4 bases and J 5 bases, with 14 bases left between them. The length of the CDR3 is 14 residues. Germline CDR1 and CDR2: KGHSY and FQNENV. The CDR3 DNA is TGTGCCAGCAGCCCGCGGGCCCATAGGACTGAAGCTTTCTTT. Protein product: CASSPRAHRTEAFF.